This record looks at one TCR beta chain sequence and its context. The antigen is not known. The sample is drawn from a study of Ad26.COV2.S vaccination and SARS-CoV-2 variants. The wider study: The vaccine Ad26.COV2.S was put into the muscle once, or twice with 56 days between. General observations from the study: Breadth and depth estimates from TCRs may understate total T cell responses. Spike-specific TCR breadth was greater after Ad26.COV2.S than placebo.

Profiling relied on immunoSEQ multiplex PCR, and the TCRdb table lists in-frame clones only, not all of them. The sample has a few hundred thousand clones, around four fifths seen once. After removal of 8 bases from V and 2 bases from J, the junction contained 6 bases not matched to a gene. The CDR3 is 14 residues long. Germline lookup yields CDR1 LNHDA and CDR2 SQIVND (reference sequence). The sample's treatment: roughly 20 received Ad26.COV2.S at low or high dose, single or two shots; about 5 received placebo; per-sample allocation not given. Sample collection was performed on day 63 after the first vaccine or placebo injection.

This receptor was identified in a person aged 18-60 years who received the Ad26.COV2.S COVID-19 vaccine or a placebo. The sample was peripheral blood, taken in a trial of Ad26.COV2.S vaccine versus placebo. The chain joins TRBV19 to TRBJ1-5, with 7 bases aligning to TRBD1. DNA for the CDR3: TGTGCCAGTTCAGACAGGGTGGGCAATCAGCCCCAGCATTTT. Encoded protein: CASSDRVGNQPQHF.